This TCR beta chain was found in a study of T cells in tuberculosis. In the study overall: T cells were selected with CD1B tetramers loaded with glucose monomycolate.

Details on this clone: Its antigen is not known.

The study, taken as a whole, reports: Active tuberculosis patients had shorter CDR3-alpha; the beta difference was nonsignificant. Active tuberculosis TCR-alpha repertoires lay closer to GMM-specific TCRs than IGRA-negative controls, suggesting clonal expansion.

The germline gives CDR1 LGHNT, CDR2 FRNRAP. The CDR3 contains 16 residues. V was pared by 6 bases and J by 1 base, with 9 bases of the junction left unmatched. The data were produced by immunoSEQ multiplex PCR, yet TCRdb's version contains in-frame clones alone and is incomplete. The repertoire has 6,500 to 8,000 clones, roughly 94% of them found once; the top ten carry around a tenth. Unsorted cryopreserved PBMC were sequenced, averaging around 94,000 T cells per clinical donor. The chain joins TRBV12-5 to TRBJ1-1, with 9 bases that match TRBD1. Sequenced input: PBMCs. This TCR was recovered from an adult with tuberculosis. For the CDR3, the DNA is TGTGCTAGTGGGTATAGACAGGGGGGAGAGAACACTGAAGCTTTCTTT. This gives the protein CASGYRQGGENTEAFF.